These 18 T cell receptor beta chains were sequenced from one sample in a study of shared clonotypes between healthy human individuals. Assay: immunoSEQ multiplex PCR; the TCRdb copy retains only in-frame clones and omits some. The sample holds some 1 million clones, approximately 68% seen once. The sequenced sample was memory CD4+ T cells sorted from blood. Subset of the sample: CD45RA-negative fraction. The receptors were sampled from a man aged 18-30 years in good health.

The chain links TRBV30 to TRBJ2-2, with 13 bases matching TRBD2. Germline V gene sequence: CDR1 GTSNPN, CDR2 SVGIG (reference sequence). This CDR3 is built from 17 residues. Trimming cost V 1 base and J 7 bases; bases outside gene matches: 9. The CDR3 spells CAWSARTSGSHNGELFF. CDR3 coding DNA: TGTGCCTGGAGTGCGCGGACTAGCGGGAGTCATAACGGGGAGCTGTTTTTT.

This clone was seen just once. This chain uses TRBV19 with TRBJ2-1, with D perhaps TRBD1 (6 bases). V lost 4 bases and J 6 bases, leaving 13 bases between the germline ends. Germline assignment: CDR1 LNHDA and CDR2 SQIVND (reference sequence). This CDR3 has 14 amino acids. CDR3 protein: CASSSSSRGNEQFF. CDR3 DNA: TGTGCCAGTAGTAGTTCGTCCAGGGGCAATGAGCAGTTCTTC. The variable domain in full, with the rest retrieved from reference TRBV19 and TRBJ2-1, is DGGITQSPKYLFRKEGQNVTLSCEQNLNHDAMYWYRQDPGQGLRLIYYSQIVNDFQKGDIAEGYSVSREKKESFPLTVTSAQKNPTAFYLCASSSSSRGNEQFFGPGTRLTVL.

The V call is TRBV10-3, the J call TRBJ2-7, with 9 bases that match TRBD1. The CDR3 is 13 amino acids. The germline V gene encodes CDR1 ENHRY and CDR2 SYGVKD. With V trimmed by 7 bases and J by 5 bases, 6 bases remained unmatched. CDR3 nucleotides: TGTGCCATCACCCGGACAGGGGCAGACGAGCAGTACTTC. As protein: CAITRTGADEQYF.

The chain joins TRBV5-6 to TRBJ2-3, with 10 bases that match TRBD2. The CDR3 totals 15 residues. Germline V lookup: CDR1 SGHDT, CDR2 YYEEEE. V shed 5 bases, J shed 3 bases, and the junction held 6 bases outside the gene matches. CDR3 nucleotides: TGTGCCAGCAGAGCGGAGCGGGGGGGGACAGATACGCAGTATTTT. It yields the protein CASRAERGGTDTQYF.

This clone was found many times. V and J are TRBV28 and TRBJ1-5; 8 bases line up with TRBD1. The CDR3 is 13 amino acids. Germline V gives CDR1 MDHEN, CDR2 SYDVKM. Germline trimming cut 7 bases from V and 6 bases from J; bases unmatched to any gene: 5. The CDR3 loop reads CASTQGAGQPQHF. CDR3 sequence (DNA): TGTGCCAGCACCCAGGGGGCTGGTCAGCCCCAGCATTTT.

The rearrangement uses TRBV27 and TRBJ2-6; D is possibly TRBD2 (6 bases). The length of the CDR3 is 14 residues. Trimming shortened V by 6 bases and J by 4 bases, and 10 bases separated the two germline ends. The germline gives CDR1 MNHEY, CDR2 SMNVEV (reference sequence). The CDR3 sequence is CASSQREGANVLTF. CDR3 bases: TGTGCCAGCAGCCAACGGGAGGGGGCCAACGTCCTGACTTTC. Using reference TRBV27 and TRBJ2-6 for the parts outside the CDR3, the full variable domain is EAQVTQNPRYLITVTGKKLTVTCSQNMNHEYMSWYRQDPGLGLRQIYYSMNVEVTDKGDVPEGYKVSRKEKRNFPLILESPSPNQTSLYFCASSQREGANVLTFGAGSRLTVL.

The chain combines TRBV30 with TRBJ2-3; no clear D gene. Germline CDR1 reads GTSNPN; CDR2 reads SVGIG (reference sequence). Trimming removed 2 bases at V and 5 bases at J, with 17 bases between. This CDR3 comprises 15 residues. The chain's CDR3 is CAWSLNAGVRDTQYF. The CDR3 DNA sequence: TGTGCCTGGAGTCTAAACGCAGGAGTCAGAGATACGCAGTATTTT.

The chain is built from TRBV29-1 and TRBJ2-7; a weak D match, TRBD2 (6 bases). The CDR3 has 14 residues. CDR1 and CDR2 (germline): SQVTM, ANQGSEA. V was shortened by 8 bases and J by 0 bases, with 17 bases between the two germline ends. The CDR3 reads CSTGTGPSSYEQYF. The CDR3 DNA reads as TGCAGCACCGGGACTGGACCGAGCTCCTACGAGCAGTACTTC.

This chain connects TRBV7-2 to TRBJ2-5; no reliable D call. V gave up 6 bases and J gave up 6 bases, with 14 bases separating them. Germline lookup yields CDR1 SGHTA and CDR2 FQGNSA. The CDR3 runs 13 residues. CDR3 sequence: CASSLPGQKTQYF. CDR3 nucleotide sequence: TGTGCCAGCAGTCTCCCGGGTCAAAAGACCCAGTACTTC.

This clone was detected only once. The chain links TRBV6-6 to TRBJ2-2, with D uncertain. The CDR3 has 14 residues. Germline loops: CDR1 MNHNY, CDR2 SVGAGI (reference sequence). Trimming stripped 0 bases from V and 3 bases from J, with 5 bases between. The CDR3 nucleotides are TGTGCCAGCAGTTACTCTTTAGACACCGGGGAGCTGTTTTTT. Its protein product is CASSYSLDTGELFF.

This clone was observed once. In nucleotides, the CDR3 is TGTGCCAGCAGTGAGTGGCAGGGACAGGGGGCTAACCAGCCCCAGCATTTT. It specifies CASSEWQGQGANQPQHF. The chain employs TRBV6-1 and TRBJ1-5, with TRBD1 matching over 12 bases. CDR1 is MNHNS, CDR2 SASEGT, per germline. There are 17 residues in the CDR3. V dropped 3 bases and J dropped 7; count of bases not matched to a gene: 10.

The chain couples TRBV10-3 to TRBJ2-1, with 9 positions matching TRBD2. In germline, CDR1 is ENHRY, CDR2 SYGVKD. The V segment lost 10 bases and the J segment 7 bases; nucleotides outside the gene matches: 17. The CDR3 runs 16 residues. This CDR3 is CATSPGPGLAGNEQFF. DNA of the CDR3: TGTGCCACCTCTCCCGGCCCGGGACTAGCAGGGAATGAGCAGTTCTTC.

The gene calls are TRBV14 and TRBJ2-7; D uncertain. CDR1 and CDR2 (germline): SGHDN, FVKESK. V lost 5 bases to trimming and J lost 2 bases, with 13 bases between them. This CDR3 is 14 amino acids long. CDR3 amino acids: CASSDFGKAYEQYF. CDR3 DNA: TGTGCCAGCAGCGACTTTGGCAAGGCCTACGAGCAGTACTTC.

V gene TRBV4-1 combines with J gene TRBJ1-1; D is perhaps TRBD1 (5 bases). Germline V gene data show CDR1 as MGHRA and CDR2 as YSYEKL. Trimming cost V 5 bases and J 10 bases, with 11 bases left between them. This CDR3 is built from 11 residues. CDR3 coding DNA: TGCGCCAGCAGCGGGGCCCGGGGAGCTTTCTTT. As protein: CASSGARGAFF.

This chain links TRBV5-8 with TRBJ2-7, with 12 bases that match TRBD1. V shed 4 bases, J shed 5 bases, and the junction held 4 bases outside the gene matches. Germline V gene data show CDR1 as SGHTS and CDR2 as YDEGEE. The CDR3 covers 14 residues. The CDR3 sequence: CASSRGQGADEQYF. The CDR3 DNA follows: TGTGCCAGCAGCCGGGGACAGGGGGCCGACGAGCAGTACTTC.

The V call is TRBV5-1, the J call TRBJ2-7, with 10 nucleotides matching TRBD1. Germline V gene lookup returns CDR1 SGHRS and CDR2 YFSETQ. CDR3 length equals 14 residues. J gave up 7 bases and V 5 bases, and 9 bases lay outside the gene matches. The CDR3 is CASRKGDRGIEQYF. The CDR3, as DNA: TGCGCCAGCAGAAAGGGGGACAGGGGAATTGAGCAGTACTTC.

V gene TRBV7-8 combines with J gene TRBJ1-6; 7 nucleotides match TRBD1. V lost 5 bases and J lost 10; bases outside the gene matches: 8. The germline CDR1 and CDR2 sequences are SGHVS and FQNEAQ. This CDR3 has 14 residues. CDR3 residues: CASSRDRGRSPLHF. The CDR3 region has the DNA TGTGCCAGCAGCCGGGACAGAGGAAGGTCACCCCTCCACTTT.

The CDR3: CASSVPGLDTEAFF. CDR3 in DNA: TGCGCCAGCAGTGTACCAGGGTTGGACACTGAAGCTTTCTTT. The V and J genes are TRBV10-2 and TRBJ1-1; the D gene is possibly TRBD1 (5 bases). V was shortened by 4 bases and J by 3 bases, with 12 bases between the two germline ends. Germline-derived CDR1 and CDR2 are WSHSY and SAAADI. The CDR3 covers 14 residues.